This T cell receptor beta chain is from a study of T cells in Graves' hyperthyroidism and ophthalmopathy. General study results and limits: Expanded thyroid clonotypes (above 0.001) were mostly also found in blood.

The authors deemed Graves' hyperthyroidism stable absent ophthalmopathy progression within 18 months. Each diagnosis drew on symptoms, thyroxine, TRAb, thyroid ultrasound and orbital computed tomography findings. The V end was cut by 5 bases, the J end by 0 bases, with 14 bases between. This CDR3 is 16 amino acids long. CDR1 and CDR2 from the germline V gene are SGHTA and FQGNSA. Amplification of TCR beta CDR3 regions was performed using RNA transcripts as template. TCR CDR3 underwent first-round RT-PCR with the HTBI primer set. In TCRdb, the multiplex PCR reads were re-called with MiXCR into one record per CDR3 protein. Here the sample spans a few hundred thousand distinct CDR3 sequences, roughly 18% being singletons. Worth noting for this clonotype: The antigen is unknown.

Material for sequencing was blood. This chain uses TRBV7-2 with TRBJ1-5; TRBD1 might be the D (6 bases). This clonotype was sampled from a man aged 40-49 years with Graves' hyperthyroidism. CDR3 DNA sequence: TGTGCCAGCAGCCAACCGGACAGAAATAGCAATCAGCCCCAGCATTTT. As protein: CASSQPDRNSNQPQHF.